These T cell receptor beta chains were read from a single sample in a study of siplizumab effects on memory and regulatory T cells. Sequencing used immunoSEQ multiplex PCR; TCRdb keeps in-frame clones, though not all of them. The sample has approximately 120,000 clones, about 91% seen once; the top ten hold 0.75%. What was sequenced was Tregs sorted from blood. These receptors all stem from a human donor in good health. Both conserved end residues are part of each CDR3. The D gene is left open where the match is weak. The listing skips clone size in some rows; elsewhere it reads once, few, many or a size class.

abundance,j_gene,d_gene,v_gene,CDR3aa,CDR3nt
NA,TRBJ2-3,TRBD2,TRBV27,CASSRAGGYTDTQYF,TGTGCCAGCAGCCGAGCGGGAGGGTACACAGATACGCAGTATTTT
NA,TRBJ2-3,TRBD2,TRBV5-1,CASSRPTSGRDVYTQYF,TGCGCCAGCAGCCGCCCGACTAGCGGGAGGGATGTATATACGCAGTATTTT
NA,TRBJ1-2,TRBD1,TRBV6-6,CATLPGQGAGGYTF,TGTGCCACCCTTCCGGGACAGGGGGCAGGTGGCTACACCTTC
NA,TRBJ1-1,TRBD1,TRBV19,CASSIARGHMNTEAFF,TGTGCCAGTAGTATCGCCAGGGGGCACATGAACACTGAAGCTTTCTTT
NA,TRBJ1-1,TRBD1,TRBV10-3,CAISGQGGNTEAFF,TGTGCCATCAGTGGACAGGGGGGGAACACTGAAGCTTTCTTT
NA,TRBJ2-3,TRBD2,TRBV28,CASSSPAGADTQYF,TGTGCCAGCAGTTCGCCCGCGGGGGCAGATACGCAGTATTTT
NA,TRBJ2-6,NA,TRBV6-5,CASKNQGTGANVLTF,TGTGCCAGCAAAAATCAGGGGACTGGGGCCAACGTCCTGACTTTC
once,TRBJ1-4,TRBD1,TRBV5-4,CASSGGQGLSKEKLFF,TGTGCCAGCAGCGGGGGACAGGGGTTGTCGAAAGAAAAACTGTTTTTT
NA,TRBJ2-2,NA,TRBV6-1,CASSRATPELFF,TGTGCCAGCAGTCGAGCTACCCCGGAGCTGTTTTTT
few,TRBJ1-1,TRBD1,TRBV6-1,CASGTGVTEAFF,TGTGCCAGCGGGACAGGGGTGACTGAAGCTTTCTTT
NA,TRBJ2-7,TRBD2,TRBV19,CASSIGWLAGVYEQYF,TGTGCCAGTAGTATAGGGTGGCTAGCGGGAGTATACGAGCAGTACTTC
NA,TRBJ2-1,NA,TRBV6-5,CASSYWGYNEQFF,TGTGCCAGCAGTTACTGGGGTTACAATGAGCAGTTCTTC
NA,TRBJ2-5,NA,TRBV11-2,CASSKIAVQETQYF,TGTGCCAGCAGCAAAATAGCGGTCCAAGAGACCCAGTACTTC
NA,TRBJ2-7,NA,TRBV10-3,CAISETMGPYSYEQYF,TGTGCCATCAGTGAGACAATGGGGCCTTACTCCTACGAGCAGTACTTC
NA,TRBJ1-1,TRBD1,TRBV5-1,CASSYDTGTGENTEAFF,TGCGCCAGCAGCTACGATACCGGGACAGGGGAGAACACTGAAGCTTTCTTT